This TCR beta chain was sequenced during a study of T cells in Graves' hyperthyroidism and ophthalmopathy. Findings and limits, study-wide: Ophthalmopathy was separated from stable hyperthyroidism by a 13 V-J model.

TCR beta CDR3 regions were amplified from RNA. HTBI primers were the set used in a first-round RT-PCR of the TCR CDR3. MiXCR was run by TCRdb on the multiplex PCR reads, yielding one entry per CDR3 protein. The table shows a few hundred thousand distinct CDR3 sequences, with less than 20% occurring only once. Turning to this clonotype: Its specificity is unknown.

Across 18 months, stable Graves' hyperthyroidism was marked by no progression to ophthalmopathy. Lactation, pregnancy, other autoimmune disease or uncontrolled infection led to exclusion of patients. PBMCs were derived from about 10 ml fresh peripheral blood. The sample was blood. The sequence derives from a woman in her twenties or thirties with Graves' hyperthyroidism.

As DNA, the CDR3 is TGTGCCAGTAGTATCCGGGCGGAACACAATGAGCAGTTCTTC. It specifies CASSIRAEHNEQFF. This chain joins TRBV19 and TRBJ2-1; D ambiguous. Trimming stripped 3 bases from V and 5 bases from J, with 11 bases between. Germline CDR1 is LNHDA and CDR2 is SQIVND (reference sequence). The CDR3 is 14 amino acids.